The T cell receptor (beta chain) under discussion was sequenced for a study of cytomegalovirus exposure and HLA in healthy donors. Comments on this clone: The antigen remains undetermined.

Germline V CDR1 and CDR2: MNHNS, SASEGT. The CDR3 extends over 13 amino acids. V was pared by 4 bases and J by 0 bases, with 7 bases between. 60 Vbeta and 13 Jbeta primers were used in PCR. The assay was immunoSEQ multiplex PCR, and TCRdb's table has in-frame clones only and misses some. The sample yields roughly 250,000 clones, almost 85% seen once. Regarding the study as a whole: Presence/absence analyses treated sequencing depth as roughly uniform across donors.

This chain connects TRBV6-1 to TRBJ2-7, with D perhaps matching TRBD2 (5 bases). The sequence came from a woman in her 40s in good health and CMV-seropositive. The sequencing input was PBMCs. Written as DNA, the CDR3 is TGTGCCAGCAGTGTACGGGACTCCTACGAGCAGTACTTC. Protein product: CASSVRDSYEQYF.